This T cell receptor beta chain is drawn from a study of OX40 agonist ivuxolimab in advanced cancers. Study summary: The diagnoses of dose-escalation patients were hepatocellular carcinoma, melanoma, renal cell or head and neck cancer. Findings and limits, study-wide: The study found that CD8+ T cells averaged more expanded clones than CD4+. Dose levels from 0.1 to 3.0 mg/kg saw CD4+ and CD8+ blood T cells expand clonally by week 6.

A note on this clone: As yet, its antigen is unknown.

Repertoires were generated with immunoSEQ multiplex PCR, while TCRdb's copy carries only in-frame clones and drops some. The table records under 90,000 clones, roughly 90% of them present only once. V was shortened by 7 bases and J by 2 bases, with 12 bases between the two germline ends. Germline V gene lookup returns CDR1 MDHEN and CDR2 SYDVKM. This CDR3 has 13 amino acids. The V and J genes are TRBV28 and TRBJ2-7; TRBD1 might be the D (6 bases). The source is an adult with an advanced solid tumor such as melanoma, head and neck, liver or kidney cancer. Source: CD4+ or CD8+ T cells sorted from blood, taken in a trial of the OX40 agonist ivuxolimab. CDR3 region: CASMRGSTYEQYF. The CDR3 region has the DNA TGTGCCAGCATGAGGGGGAGCACCTACGAGCAGTACTTC.